This entry is about one T cell receptor (beta chain). Its target is not known. The data originate from a study of cytomegalovirus exposure and HLA in healthy donors. Study summary: It was reported in a later analysis that the 120 or so validation repertoires used the same platform as the approximately 670 first-cohort repertoires. Regarding the study as a whole: A few CMV-associated chains were confirmed in vitro to be specific for CMV antigens.

Separate from the 666-subject first cohort, the 120-subject validation cohort was the one that the donors belonged to. Clones were sequenced by immunoSEQ multiplex PCR, and TCRdb holds only the in-frame ones, with some missing. The repertoire holds 90,000 to 100,000 clones, with 85% to 95% as singletons. The sequence was collected from a woman younger than 45 in good health and CMV-seropositive. Sequencing used PBMCs.

CDR3 loop: CSARSGEAFF. The CDR3 DNA follows: TGCAGTGCTAGGTCAGGAGAAGCTTTCTTT. V is TRBV20-1 and J is TRBJ1-1; no reliable D call. Germline V gives CDR1 DFQATT, CDR2 SNEGSKA (reference sequence). V shed 3 bases and J shed 8 bases, with 7 bases lying between them. The CDR3 runs to 10 residues.